This TCR beta chain is drawn from a study of breast tumors, draining lymph nodes, adjacent tissues. TCRdb recomputed calls from the multiplex PCR reads with MiXCR, one row per CDR3 protein. The table has about 22,000 distinct CDR3 sequences, under 75% seen once; the top ten hold less than 20%. By frequency in the sample, this clonotype is medium-sized (0.01 to 0.1%). V was cut by 0 bases and J by 2 bases, with 9 bases left in between. The CDR3 covers 15 residues. From germline, CDR1 is SGHKS and CDR2 YYEKEE (reference sequence). This TCR derives from a female donor with breast cancer. Some clones in this sample may be carry-over from other donors' samples. This chain links TRBV5-5 with TRBJ1-5; D ambiguous. Sequenced sample: tumor-adjacent breast tissue. DNA of the CDR3: TGTGCCAGCAGCTTGGCGGGCAACCGCAATCAGCCCCAGCATTTT. It translates to CASSLAGNRNQPQHF.